These 16 T cell receptor beta chains were sequenced from one sample in a study of graft-versus-host responses after intestinal transplantation. The protocol was immunoSEQ multiplex PCR, while the TCRdb copy is restricted to in-frame clones and leaves out a portion. Of approximately 14,000 clones listed, 29% are singletons. The sample consisted of alloreactive CD4+ T cells from a mixed lymphocyte reaction culture, taken before intestinal transplant. The sample's subset: CFSE-low proliferating T cells sorted from approximately six-day pre-transplant mixed lymphocyte reaction (GvH or HvG direction). These receptors all come from a human patient who received an intestinal transplant.

This sequence joins TRBV19 and TRBJ2-1; TRBD1 matches 9 bases. The CDR3 runs 17 residues. The V and J ends lost 9 bases and 2 bases, in that order; junction bases with no gene match: 14. Germline V gives CDR1 LNHDA, CDR2 SQIVND (reference sequence). The CDR3 region has the DNA TGTGCCAGCCAGGACAGGGGCGCGGGAAAACCCTACAATGAGCAGTTCTTC. Its protein is CASQDRGAGKPYNEQFF.

This clone came up a few times. This chain links TRBV5-6 with TRBJ1-2, with D perhaps TRBD1 (5 bases). CDR3 length equals 13 residues. Germline values: CDR1 SGHDT, CDR2 YYEEEE. With 4 bases removed from V and 1 base from J, the gap between germline ends came to 8 bases. Here the CDR3 reads CASSVGLNYGYTF. In DNA, the CDR3 is TGTGCCAGCAGCGTGGGACTTAACTATGGCTACACCTTC.

This clone has more than one count but fewer than ten. The rearrangement uses TRBV11-3 and TRBJ2-3; 16 bases match TRBD2. V was pared by 3 bases and J by 14 bases, with 11 bases of the junction left unmatched. The V gene's germline CDR1 is SGHNT and CDR2 YENEEA. The length of the CDR3 is 16 residues. CDR3: CASSLAGTSGRARGYF. The CDR3 DNA reads TGTGCCAGCAGCTTGGCCGGGACTAGCGGGAGGGCTCGGGGGTATTTT. Full variable domain (outside the CDR3, taken from reference TRBV11-3 and TRBJ2-3): EAGVVQSPRYKIIEKKQPVAFWCNPISGHNTLYWYLQNLGQGPELLIRYENEEAVDDSQLPKDRFSAERLKGVDSTLKIQPAELGDSAVYLCASSLAGTSGRARGYFGPGTRLTVL.

This clone was counted a single time. The chain links TRBV30 to TRBJ1-1, with TRBD1 as a possible D gene (5 bases). The CDR3 covers 13 residues. The germline V gene encodes CDR1 GTSNPN and CDR2 SVGIG (reference sequence). Trimming took 8 bases from V and 5 from J, leaving 18 bases between them. CDR3: CALSGTPFTEAFF. DNA of the CDR3: TGTGCCCTCTCCGGGACTCCCTTTACTGAAGCTTTCTTT.

This chain uses TRBV15 with TRBJ2-7; D not resolved. The germline V gene encodes CDR1 LNHNV and CDR2 YYDKDF (reference sequence). This CDR3 has 13 amino acids. With 3 bases removed from V and 6 bases from J, the gap between germline ends came to 12 bases. CDR3 residues: CATSSRSGGEQYF. The DNA of the CDR3 is TGTGCCACCAGCAGCAGGTCGGGTGGCGAGCAGTACTTC.

In its sample, this clone ranks as medium-sized. V gene TRBV7-9 combines with J gene TRBJ2-7; D is unclear. The CDR3 has 13 residues. Germline-derived CDR1 and CDR2 are SEHNR and FQNEAQ (reference sequence). V shed 2 bases and J shed 0 bases, with 5 bases lying between them. The chain's CDR3 is CASSLSFSYEQYF. As DNA, the CDR3 is TGTGCCAGCAGCTTAAGTTTCTCCTACGAGCAGTACTTC.

This clone is medium-sized. The chain carries TRBV6-5 and TRBJ1-1, with unresolved D. V was cut by 8 bases and J by 1 base, with 8 bases left in between. This CDR3 has 12 amino acids. Germline values: CDR1 MNHEY, CDR2 SVGAGI. The CDR3 loop is CASRDRNTEAFF. In DNA form, the CDR3 reads TGTGCCAGCCGAGATAGGAACACTGAAGCTTTCTTT.

V usage is TRBV5-4 and J usage is TRBJ2-3; D ambiguous. This CDR3 contains 15 residues. Trimming cost V 2 bases and J 2 bases, with 12 bases left between them. Germline values: CDR1 SGHNT, CDR2 YYREEE (reference sequence). Here the CDR3 DNA reads TGTGCCAGCAGCTTTCTAGGCTTCCCCACAGATACGCAGTATTTT. Protein product: CASSFLGFPTDTQYF.

The chain has TRBV2 and TRBJ2-5; D is perhaps TRBD2 (5 bases). CDR1 SNHLY and CDR2 FYNNEI come from the germline V gene. Trimming removed 3 bases from V and 3 bases from J, with 20 bases in between. The CDR3 loop spans 17 amino acids. Here the CDR3 DNA reads TGTGCCAGCAGTGAGTATAGGACCGCCGGGGAGAAAGAGACCCAGTACTTC. It codes for CASSEYRTAGEKETQYF.

The chain is built from TRBV5-1 and TRBJ1-2; D gene unclear. Per germline, CDR1 SGHRS and CDR2 YFSETQ. The CDR3 extends over 15 amino acids. Trimming shortened V by 2 bases and J by 7 bases, and 18 bases separated the two germline ends. CDR3 sequence: CASSLNTRGVAGYTF. The DNA of the CDR3 is TGCGCCAGCAGCTTAAATACTCGGGGTGTTGCTGGCTACACCTTC.

V usage is TRBV5-1 and J usage is TRBJ2-3, with D perhaps matching TRBD2 (6 bases). With 7 bases removed from V and 4 bases from J, the gap between germline ends came to 19 bases. The CDR3 extends over 15 amino acids. Germline values: CDR1 SGHRS, CDR2 YFSETQ. The CDR3 region has the DNA TGCGCCAGCGGGGGGATTTTAGGACACTCAGATACGCAGTATTTT. Translated, it gives CASGGILGHSDTQYF.

This clone has a single count. The J gene is TRBJ2-2, the V gene TRBV28; 9 nucleotides match TRBD1. The germline V gene encodes CDR1 MDHEN and CDR2 SYDVKM. CDR3 length: 17 residues. Unmatched junction bases numbered 9, after V lost 6 bases and J lost 1 base. The CDR3 reads CASRRTGVILNTGELFF. In nucleotides, the CDR3 is TGTGCCAGCAGGCGGACAGGGGTTATTCTGAACACCGGGGAGCTGTTTTTT.

This clone is categorized as medium-sized. The CDR3 protein is CASSYTGWNTEAFF. The CDR3 region has the DNA TGTGCCAGCAGTTACACAGGGTGGAACACTGAAGCTTTCTTT. V usage is TRBV6-5 and J usage is TRBJ1-1; maybe TRBD1 (6 bases). This CDR3 contains 14 residues. V lost 2 bases and J lost 1, with 8 bases in between. CDR1 is MNHEY and CDR2 is SVGAGI in the germline V gene.

This clone was detected only a few times. This sequence joins TRBV7-9 and TRBJ2-7; 7 bases map to TRBD1. V lost 5 bases, J lost 4 bases, and 14 bases stayed unmatched. The CDR3 has 16 residues. Germline lookup yields CDR1 SEHNR and CDR2 FQNEAQ (reference sequence). CDR3 nucleotide sequence: TGTGCCAGCAGCCCACGGACAGGAAGGGCCCCTTACGAGCAGTACTTC. This codes for CASSPRTGRAPYEQYF.

This clone has more than one count but fewer than ten. Written as DNA, the CDR3 is TGTGCCAGCAGAAAGAACAGGGGAAGCTCCTACGAGCAGTACTTC. Translating gives CASRKNRGSSYEQYF. The genes are TRBV6-6 and TRBJ2-7, with TRBD1 matching 7 bases. The germline V gene encodes CDR1 MNHNY and CDR2 SVGAGI (reference sequence). The CDR3 loop spans 15 amino acids. V trimming: 6 bases; J trimming: 0 bases; junction bases outside the gene matches: 8.

The chain has TRBV30 and TRBJ2-1; 9 nucleotides agree with TRBD2. V trimming: 4 bases; J trimming: 9 bases; junction bases outside the gene matches: 13. The CDR3 has 15 amino acids. The germline V gene encodes CDR1 GTSNPN and CDR2 SVGIG (reference sequence). The CDR3 protein is CAWTIAGAFVGEQFF. The CDR3, as DNA: TGTGCCTGGACCATAGCGGGAGCCTTTGTTGGTGAGCAGTTCTTC. Supplemented by reference TRBV30 and TRBJ2-1, the full variable domain reads SQTIHQWPATLVQPVGSPLSLECTVEGTSNPNLYWYRQAAGRGLQLLFYSVGIGQISSEVPQNLSASRPQDRQFILSSKKLLLSDSGFYLCAWTIAGAFVGEQFFGPGTRLTVL.